This record covers a single T cell receptor (beta chain). The antigen remains undetermined. The data are from a study of CXCR3-negative and CXCR3-positive naive CD8 T cells. Germline loops: CDR1 MNHEY, CDR2 SMNVEV (reference sequence). The CDR3 runs to 14 residues. UMI-labeled TRB cDNA libraries were prepared by 5' RACE. TCRdb re-called the 5' RACE reads and shows each CDR3 protein once, DNA omitted. The listing contains tens of thousands of distinct CDR3 sequences. Study-wide results and caveats: Unlike memory cells, which differed, naive CXCR3-negative and CXCR3-positive cells had similar TRBV-TRBJ usage. Memory CD8+ T cell repertoires were far less diverse than both naive subsets. Greater hydrophobicity was found in TRB CDR3s of CXCR3-positive naive cells than of CXCR3-negative naive cells.

V usage is TRBV27 and J usage is TRBJ2-3; as DNA is missing, the TRBD2 call by TCRdb cannot be tested. Material: naive CXCR3+ CD8+ T cells from blood. The subset is: CD45RO-CCR7+CD27+CD95- naive CD8+ T cells expressing CXCR3 (TNR3+). The receptor comes from a human donor in good health. Some clones in this sample may be carry-over from other donors' samples. This chain's CDR3 is CASSHPREVDTQYF.